Below, 3 T cell receptor beta chains from the same sample are listed, as sequenced in a study of PD-1 blockade in classical Hodgkin lymphoma. Some clones are missing from TCRdb's copy, which holds only in-frame ones; the method was immunoSEQ multiplex PCR. The repertoire consists of tens of thousands of clones, with over 70% occurring once and the leading ten covering 15% to 20%. Time point defined: cycle 4 day 1 (C4D1), after 5 to 7 weeks of nivolumab. No patient escaped relapse after autologous stem cell transplantation, and brentuximab vedotin exposure varied. Sample: peripheral blood mononuclear cells (PBMCs), taken before the fourth cycle of nivolumab. Receptor source: a human donor with classical Hodgkin lymphoma.

The rearrangement links TRBV6-6 to TRBJ2-5; D not resolved. The germline V and J ends were trimmed by 8 bases and 5 bases, with 12 bases remaining between them. This CDR3 is 12 amino acids long. Germline V gene lookup returns CDR1 MNHNY and CDR2 SVGAGI (reference sequence). The CDR3 spells CASGLDRETQYF. CDR3 DNA: TGTGCCAGCGGGCTAGATAGGGAGACCCAGTACTTC.

The chain recombines TRBV5-1 with TRBJ2-3, with unresolved D. The CDR3 is made up of 14 amino acids. Per the germline V gene, CDR1 is SGHRS and CDR2 is YFSETQ. V dropped 7 bases and J dropped 0 bases, with 12 bases sitting between them. CDR3 in DNA: TGCGCCAGCGTGGGCCAAGTTAGCACAGATACGCAGTATTTT. Its translation: CASVGQVSTDTQYF.

The J gene is TRBJ2-6, the V gene TRBV7-8; 10 positions match TRBD2. Trimming cost V 2 bases and J 0 bases; bases outside gene matches: 16. CDR1 is SGHVS and CDR2 is FQNEAQ in the germline V gene. This CDR3 has 22 amino acids. The CDR3 loop is CASSLWDVAGGTYHSGANVLTF. CDR3 DNA sequence: TGTGCCAGCAGCTTATGGGATGTAGCGGGGGGCACGTACCACTCTGGGGCCAACGTCCTGACTTTC.